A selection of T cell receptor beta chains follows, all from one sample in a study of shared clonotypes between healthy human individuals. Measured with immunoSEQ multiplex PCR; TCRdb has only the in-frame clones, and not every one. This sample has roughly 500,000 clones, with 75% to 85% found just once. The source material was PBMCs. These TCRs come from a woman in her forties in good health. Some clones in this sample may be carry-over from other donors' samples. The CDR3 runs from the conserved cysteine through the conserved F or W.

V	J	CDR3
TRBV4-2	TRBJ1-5	CASSHKNLGTAYNQPQHF
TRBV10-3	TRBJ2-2	CAISEHGPETGELFF
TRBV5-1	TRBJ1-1	CASSLTGNTEAFF
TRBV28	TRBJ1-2	CASKGLVYGYTF
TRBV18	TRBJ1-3	CASSAGAFSGNTIYF
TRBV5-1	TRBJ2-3	CASSSSGDSADTQYF
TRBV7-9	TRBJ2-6	CASSLDSGANVLTF
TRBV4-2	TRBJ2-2	CASSLSQGSSGELFF
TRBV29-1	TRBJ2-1	CSAKRGGEQFF
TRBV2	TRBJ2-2	CASLYAGELFF
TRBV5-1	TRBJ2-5	CASSPQQGSLETQYF
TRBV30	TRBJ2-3	CALTGLVTSTDTQYF
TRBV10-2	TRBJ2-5	CASSEWDGGKQETQYF
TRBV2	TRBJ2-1	CASRGGASNEQFF
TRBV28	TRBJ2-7	CASSLGGLDSYEQYF
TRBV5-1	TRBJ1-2	CASSFDSYYGYTF
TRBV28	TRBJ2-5	CASRPSGGLPGETQYF
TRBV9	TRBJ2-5	CASSVGLAGLQETQYF
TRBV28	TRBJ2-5	CASSRTGGYQETQYF
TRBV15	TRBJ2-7	CATSRDQGQGASQYF
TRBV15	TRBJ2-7	CATSRQGAGYEQYF
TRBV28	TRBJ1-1	CASFPSLNTEAFF